Given below is one TCR beta chain in context. The V gene's germline CDR1 is SGHVS and CDR2 FQNEAQ. V shed 5 bases and J 5 bases; nucleotides not matched to a gene: 11. The length of the CDR3 is 15 residues. The sample belongs to a study of blood T cell repertoires in COVID-19. Study at large: Researchers got acute and convalescent COVID-19 samples from the United States, Italy and Spain. T cells, B-cell-depleted T cells, or PBMCs supplied cDNA or gDNA.

In the original analysis: The authors estimated nucleated cell counts from reference gene primer amplification. Profiled with immunoSEQ multiplex PCR; TCRdb holds only in-frame clones, not every one. V, J and clone size are those of that table, while D and trimming were read from the DNA. The table has 37,000 or so clones, 88% seen once. The chain combines TRBV7-8 with TRBJ2-7; 8 bases are shared with TRBD1. The receptor was derived from a man aged 60-69 years with active COVID-19. Material: peripheral blood. The CDR3 region has the DNA TGTGCCAGCAGCACCGCCCGGGACAGGCCTAACGAGCAGTACTTC. This encodes CASSTARDRPNEQYF.